This T cell receptor beta chain was sequenced for a study of T-cell reconstitution after alpha-beta-depleted transplantation in children. TCRbeta library preparation incorporated unique molecular identifiers. Each CDR3 protein is one row after TCRdb ran MiXCR on the PCR reads. Of 170,000 or so distinct CDR3 sequences in the sample, about 6.4% are singletons; the top ten hold approximately 3%. This clonotype occurred many times. The CDR3 covers 13 residues. With 4 bases removed from V and 1 base from J, the gap between germline ends came to 10 bases. Germline CDR1 is DFQATT and CDR2 is SNEGSKA (reference sequence).

This rearrangement joins TRBV20-1 to TRBJ2-5, with D hard to call. The starting material was PBMCs from the stem cell graft donor, obtained from the stem cell graft. The sequence was collected from a human donor who donated a stem cell graft to a child with Wiskott-Aldrich syndrome. CDR3 in DNA: TGCAGTGCTACCAGGACGGTCCAAGAGACCCAGTACTTC. It encodes CSATRTVQETQYF.